These T cell receptor beta chains were read from a single sample in a study of cytomegalovirus exposure and HLA in healthy donors. The data were produced by immunoSEQ multiplex PCR, yet TCRdb's version contains in-frame clones alone and is incomplete. The sample consists of about 160,000 clones, about 85% of them appearing once. Sequencing used PBMCs. The receptor set was obtained from a man aged 45-65 years in good health and CMV-seropositive. The CDR3 runs from the conserved cysteine through the conserved F or W. A D gene is named only where the DNA matches it firmly. Size values are once, few and many counts, or a class for expanded clones, and some rows have none.

j_call: TRBJ2-5
clone_size: -
d_call: TRBD1
v_call: TRBV18
cdr3_nt: TGTGCCAGCTCATGGACAGGGAACCAAGAGACCCAGTACTTC
cdr3_aa: CASSWTGNQETQYF

j_call: TRBJ1-1
clone_size: -
d_call: TRBD1
v_call: TRBV28
cdr3_nt: TGTGCCAGCAGGGTCGGACAGGCTGAAGCTTTCTTT
cdr3_aa: CASRVGQAEAFF

j_call: TRBJ2-5
clone_size: -
d_call: -
v_call: TRBV5-1
cdr3_nt: TGCGCCAGCAGCTTGATGGGAGAACAAGAGACCCAGTACTTC
cdr3_aa: CASSLMGEQETQYF

j_call: TRBJ2-1
clone_size: -
d_call: TRBD2
v_call: TRBV27
cdr3_nt: TGTGCCAGCAGTACCAGCGGGGAATACAATGAGCAGTTCTTC
cdr3_aa: CASSTSGEYNEQFF

j_call: TRBJ1-5
clone_size: -
d_call: TRBD1
v_call: TRBV28
cdr3_nt: TGTGCCAGCAGGTTACAGGGGCGTAGCAATCAGCCCCAGCATTTT
cdr3_aa: CASRLQGRSNQPQHF

j_call: TRBJ1-1
clone_size: -
d_call: -
v_call: TRBV6-6
cdr3_nt: TGTGCCAGCGAGCTTCAAGAGAACACTGAAGCTTTCTTT
cdr3_aa: CASELQENTEAFF

j_call: TRBJ2-2
clone_size: -
d_call: -
v_call: TRBV19
cdr3_nt: TGTGCCACCCGGGACTTTGCGAACACCGGGGAGCTGTTTTTT
cdr3_aa: CATRDFANTGELFF

j_call: TRBJ2-2
clone_size: -
d_call: -
v_call: TRBV2
cdr3_nt: TGTGCCAGCAGTGTACCTCCAGGGGGGACCGGGGAGCTGTTTTTT
cdr3_aa: CASSVPPGGTGELFF

j_call: TRBJ2-3
clone_size: once
d_call: -
v_call: TRBV11-2
cdr3_nt: TGTGCCAGCAGTCCCGGGACTTTGTCCTATACGCAGTATTTT
cdr3_aa: CASSPGTLSYTQYF

j_call: TRBJ2-5
clone_size: few
d_call: -
v_call: TRBV5-1
cdr3_nt: TGCGCCAGCAGCCCTCAACTAGTCCAAGAGACCCAGTACTTC
cdr3_aa: CASSPQLVQETQYF

j_call: TRBJ2-7
clone_size: -
d_call: -
v_call: TRBV6-5
cdr3_nt: TGTGCCAGCAGTTTAGACAGGTACGAGCAGTACTTC
cdr3_aa: CASSLDRYEQYF

j_call: TRBJ2-7
clone_size: -
d_call: TRBD2
v_call: TRBV6-7
cdr3_nt: TGTGCCAGCCGTACGACTGGGACTAGCTCGGAGGAGCAGTACTTC
cdr3_aa: CASRTTGTSSEEQYF

j_call: TRBJ2-5
clone_size: -
d_call: -
v_call: TRBV11-2
cdr3_nt: TGTGCCAGCAGCTTAGGGGGCAGTTGGTACCAAGAGACCCAGTACTTC
cdr3_aa: CASSLGGSWYQETQYF

j_call: TRBJ1-1
clone_size: -
d_call: TRBD1
v_call: TRBV6-5
cdr3_nt: TGTGCCAGCAGTTACACAATAACAGGGGATGCTTTCTTT
cdr3_aa: CASSYTITGDAFF

j_call: TRBJ2-5
clone_size: -
d_call: -
v_call: TRBV28
cdr3_nt: TGTGCCTGCAACCGGGACACACAAGAGACCCAGTACTTC
cdr3_aa: CACNRDTQETQYF

j_call: TRBJ2-7
clone_size: -
d_call: -
v_call: TRBV4-1
cdr3_nt: TGCGCCAGCAGCCAAGATAAGGAGGGGTTTAACTACGAGCAGTACTTC
cdr3_aa: CASSQDKEGFNYEQYF

j_call: TRBJ2-5
clone_size: -
d_call: TRBD2
v_call: TRBV4-3
cdr3_nt: TGCGCCAGCAGCCAAGATAGGGATAGCGGGAGGGGAGAGACCCAGTACTTC
cdr3_aa: CASSQDRDSGRGETQYF

j_call: TRBJ2-3
clone_size: -
d_call: TRBD1
v_call: TRBV5-4
cdr3_nt: TGTGCCAGCAAAGGGGGCTTGACAGATACGCAGTATTTT
cdr3_aa: CASKGGLTDTQYF

j_call: TRBJ1-6
clone_size: -
d_call: -
v_call: TRBV5-1
cdr3_nt: TGCGCCAGCAGCTCAGGGCCCGATAATTCACCCCTCCACTTT
cdr3_aa: CASSSGPDNSPLHF

j_call: TRBJ2-3
clone_size: -
d_call: TRBD2
v_call: TRBV28
cdr3_nt: TGTGCCAGCACTCTAGCGGGGGCAGGCACAGATACGCAGTATTTT
cdr3_aa: CASTLAGAGTDTQYF

j_call: TRBJ2-1
clone_size: -
d_call: TRBD2
v_call: TRBV5-1
cdr3_nt: TGCGCCAGCAGCTTGGATGTGAGGGGACTAGCGGGGGGGGAGCAGTTCTTC
cdr3_aa: CASSLDVRGLAGGEQFF

j_call: TRBJ1-5
clone_size: -
d_call: -
v_call: TRBV19
cdr3_nt: TGTGCCAGTAGTTACCGGGGGGCTTATAGCAATCAGCCCCAGCATTTT
cdr3_aa: CASSYRGAYSNQPQHF

j_call: TRBJ2-3
clone_size: -
d_call: TRBD2
v_call: TRBV5-1
cdr3_nt: TGCGCCTCGGAAGCGGGGAGCACAGATACGCAGTATTTT
cdr3_aa: CASEAGSTDTQYF

j_call: TRBJ2-4
clone_size: -
d_call: -
v_call: TRBV5-4
cdr3_nt: TGTGCCAGCAGCTGGGGCAGTACACTAGCCAAAAACATTCAGTACTTC
cdr3_aa: CASSWGSTLAKNIQYF

j_call: TRBJ2-1
clone_size: -
d_call: TRBD2
v_call: TRBV6-5
cdr3_nt: TGTGCCAGCAGAGCCCGACTAGCCTCCTACAATGAGCAGTTCTTC
cdr3_aa: CASRARLASYNEQFF

j_call: TRBJ1-5
clone_size: -
d_call: -
v_call: TRBV28
cdr3_nt: TGTGCCAGCAATGGGGCAGGGGCTAGTAAGCCCCAGCATTTT
cdr3_aa: CASNGAGASKPQHF

j_call: TRBJ2-7
clone_size: once
d_call: -
v_call: TRBV30
cdr3_nt: TGTGCCTGGAGTGTGCTCGGGGCCTACGAGCAGTACTTC
cdr3_aa: CAWSVLGAYEQYF

j_call: TRBJ2-4
clone_size: once
d_call: -
v_call: TRBV29-1
cdr3_nt: TGCAGCGCCGAGGCGGTAGCCAAAAACATTCAGTACTTC
cdr3_aa: CSAEAVAKNIQYF

j_call: TRBJ2-3
clone_size: -
d_call: TRBD1
v_call: TRBV9
cdr3_nt: TGTGCCAGCAGCGCGACAGGGGCCGGCACAGATACGCAGTATTTT
cdr3_aa: CASSATGAGTDTQYF

j_call: TRBJ1-1
clone_size: -
d_call: -
v_call: TRBV2
cdr3_nt: TGTGCCAGCAGCCAAGGGGGACCGAACACTGAAGCTTTCTTT
cdr3_aa: CASSQGGPNTEAFF

j_call: TRBJ2-3
clone_size: -
d_call: -
v_call: TRBV5-1
cdr3_nt: TGCGCCAGCTCCGGCCAGGGCACAGATACGCAGTATTTT
cdr3_aa: CASSGQGTDTQYF

j_call: TRBJ1-4
clone_size: -
d_call: -
v_call: TRBV2
cdr3_nt: TGTGCCAGCAGTGAAAGGCCCCTGGTTGGGGGGGAAAAACTGTTTTTT
cdr3_aa: CASSERPLVGGEKLFF

j_call: TRBJ2-3
clone_size: -
d_call: -
v_call: TRBV2
cdr3_nt: TGTGCCAGCAGTGAGCGGGTCAGCACAGATACGCAGTATTTT
cdr3_aa: CASSERVSTDTQYF

j_call: TRBJ2-7
clone_size: -
d_call: -
v_call: TRBV28
cdr3_nt: TGTGCCAGCAGTTTAGGTACAGGGATCCCCTACGAGCAGTACTTC
cdr3_aa: CASSLGTGIPYEQYF

j_call: TRBJ2-2
clone_size: -
d_call: TRBD1
v_call: TRBV30
cdr3_nt: TGTGCCTGGAAGCCGGGACAGCACACCGGGGAGCTGTTTTTT
cdr3_aa: CAWKPGQHTGELFF

j_call: TRBJ2-2
clone_size: -
d_call: -
v_call: TRBV4-2
cdr3_nt: TGTGCCAGCAGCCAACCAGTCACCGGGGAGCTGTTTTTT
cdr3_aa: CASSQPVTGELFF

j_call: TRBJ2-7
clone_size: -
d_call: -
v_call: TRBV7-2
cdr3_nt: TGTGCCAGCAGCTGGCAGGGTGGGGTCTCCTACGAGCAGTACTTC
cdr3_aa: CASSWQGGVSYEQYF

j_call: TRBJ1-1
clone_size: -
d_call: TRBD1
v_call: TRBV9
cdr3_nt: TGTGCCAGCAGCGTAGTTCCCCCAGGGGGCTCCGCTGAAGCTTTCTTT
cdr3_aa: CASSVVPPGGSAEAFF

j_call: TRBJ1-2
clone_size: -
d_call: -
v_call: TRBV5-1
cdr3_nt: TGCGCCAGCAGCTTGGCCGGGGGAGACTATGGCTACACCTTC
cdr3_aa: CASSLAGGDYGYTF

j_call: TRBJ2-3
clone_size: -
d_call: TRBD2
v_call: TRBV18
cdr3_nt: TGTGCCAGCTCACTCGGTCATATTGAGCGGGAGGGCCAGTATTTT
cdr3_aa: CASSLGHIEREGQYF

j_call: TRBJ1-2
clone_size: -
d_call: TRBD1
v_call: TRBV4-1
cdr3_nt: TGCGCCAGCACCCCTGGGACAGGGAGTTCCTATGGCTACACCTTC
cdr3_aa: CASTPGTGSSYGYTF

j_call: TRBJ2-1
clone_size: -
d_call: -
v_call: TRBV10-2
cdr3_nt: TGCGCCAGCAGTGCTGCGAGCTCCTACAATGAGCAGTTCTTC
cdr3_aa: CASSAASSYNEQFF

j_call: TRBJ2-3
clone_size: -
d_call: -
v_call: TRBV5-6
cdr3_nt: TGTGCCAGCAGCTTCGGGTCAGATACGCAGTATTTT
cdr3_aa: CASSFGSDTQYF

j_call: TRBJ2-7
clone_size: -
d_call: TRBD1
v_call: TRBV10-1
cdr3_nt: TGCGCCAGCAGTGATTTCCAGACAGGGGCCTACGAGCAGTACTTC
cdr3_aa: CASSDFQTGAYEQYF

j_call: TRBJ2-5
clone_size: -
d_call: -
v_call: TRBV29-1
cdr3_nt: TGCAGCGTTGAGGTGCAGAGACTGGAGACCCAGTACTTC
cdr3_aa: CSVEVQRLETQYF

j_call: TRBJ1-5
clone_size: -
d_call: -
v_call: TRBV4-1
cdr3_nt: TGCGCCAGCAGCCAAGGGGGGACAAGTACCCAGCATTTT
cdr3_aa: CASSQGGTSTQHF

j_call: TRBJ2-1
clone_size: -
d_call: TRBD1
v_call: TRBV7-3
cdr3_nt: TGTGCCAGCAGCCCCGGGACAGCTTACAATGAGCAGTTCTTC
cdr3_aa: CASSPGTAYNEQFF

j_call: TRBJ1-2
clone_size: -
d_call: -
v_call: TRBV2
cdr3_nt: TGTGCCAGCACCGAGGGGGGGGTGGGGGGCTACACCTTC
cdr3_aa: CASTEGGVGGYTF